One T cell receptor beta chain is described in this entry. Antigen specificity is unknown. V lost 7 bases and J lost 7; bases outside the gene matches: 8. The CDR3 runs to 15 residues. Germline V CDR1 and CDR2: WSHSY, SAAADI. In TCRdb, the reads were re-called with MiXCR into one record per CDR3 protein. This table holds around 490,000 distinct CDR3 sequences, about a quarter found once. This sample was included in a study of T cell repertoires in cytomegalovirus infection. For the study at large: An indication of both CMV infection and matching HLA type came from public TCR beta signatures. Overall study results and limits: The response measured ex vivo was dominated by TCR beta clonotypes (HLA-C-restricted and CMV-specific).

The genes are TRBV10-2 and TRBJ2-1; 12 nucleotides match TRBD2. The specimen was PBMCs. The sequence came from a human donor in good health (CMV status not recorded). Some clones in this sample may be carry-over from other donors' samples. This CDR3 is CASNDLAGGLNEQFF. The CDR3 bases are TGCGCCAGCAACGATCTAGCGGGAGGGCTTAATGAGCAGTTCTTC.